This passage covers 17 T cell receptor beta chains from one sample sequenced in a study of T-cell reconstitution after alpha-beta-depleted transplantation in children. It was with unique molecular identifiers that the TCRbeta library was prepared. TCRdb re-derived calls from the PCR reads in MiXCR, one entry per CDR3 protein. Here the sample spans 200,000 to 250,000 distinct CDR3 sequences, roughly 24% being singletons. Sequenced material: PBMCs, taken before TCRalphabeta/CD19-depleted stem cell transplant. These TCRs come from a girl aged 2 to 10 with Fanconi anemia, due to receive a stem cell transplant.

This clonotype has just a few counts. The rearrangement joins TRBV6-5 to TRBJ1-3; D unresolved. This CDR3 contains 13 residues. From germline, CDR1 is MNHEY and CDR2 SVGAGI. V shed 4 bases and J shed 0 bases, with 4 bases lying between them. As DNA, the CDR3 is TGTGCCAGCAGTTCAATCTCTGGAAACACCATATATTTT. Its protein product is CASSSISGNTIYF.

Only a few counts were recorded for this clonotype. The rearrangement uses TRBV29-1 and TRBJ2-1; a possible D gene is TRBD1 (5 bases). CDR3 length: 15 amino acids. V lost 3 bases and J lost 3, with 15 bases in between. Germline loops: CDR1 SQVTM, CDR2 ANQGSEA. The CDR3 sequence: CSVEGTPTVYNEQFF. DNA of the CDR3: TGCAGCGTTGAGGGTACGCCGACAGTCTACAATGAGCAGTTCTTC.

The J gene is TRBJ2-2, the V gene TRBV6-1, with D possibly TRBD2 on 6 matching bases. CDR3 size: 13 residues. V was trimmed by 11 bases and J by 0 bases, leaving 10 bases between them. The germline V gene has CDR1 MNHNS and CDR2 SASEGT. CDR3 loop: CAAGLSNTGELFF. CDR3 nucleotide sequence: TGTGCCGCGGGGCTCTCGAACACCGGGGAGCTGTTTTTT.

This clonotype was found a few times. The chain couples TRBV29-1 to TRBJ2-5; tentatively, D is TRBD1 (5 bases). Trimming cost V 6 bases and J 2 bases, with 10 bases left between them. Germline V gives CDR1 SQVTM, CDR2 ANQGSEA. The CDR3 is 12 amino acids. The CDR3 DNA is TGCAGCGTCGACAGACGACAAGAGACCCAGTACTTC. It yields the protein CSVDRRQETQYF.

The chain employs TRBV20-1 and TRBJ2-3; 7 bases map to TRBD2. Looked up from germline, CDR1 is DFQATT and CDR2 is SNEGSKA (reference sequence). With V trimmed by 3 bases and J by 5 bases, 2 bases remained unmatched. The CDR3 spans 12 residues. The CDR3 nucleotides read TGCAGTGCTAGCTCGGGGGGAGATACGCAGTATTTT. This gives the protein CSASSGGDTQYF.

This clonotype was seen a few times. The V gene is TRBV27, the J gene TRBJ2-7, with 8 bases lining up with TRBD1. CDR3 length: 15 amino acids. Germline V lookup: CDR1 MNHEY, CDR2 SMNVEV (reference sequence). J gave up 0 bases and V 3 bases, and 4 bases lay outside the gene matches. The CDR3 reads CASSLQGAISYEQYF. The CDR3 DNA reads as TGTGCCAGCAGTTTGCAGGGGGCTATCTCCTACGAGCAGTACTTC.

In its sample, this clonotype was seen a few times. CDR3 coding DNA: TGTGCCAGCACCTCGACTAGCACGTTTTACGAGCAGTACTTC. Amino acids: CASTSTSTFYEQYF. This chain joins TRBV6-2 or TRBV6-3 and TRBJ2-7, with 7 bases lining up with TRBD2. V dropped 7 bases and J dropped 4; count of bases not matched to a gene: 10. Germline lookup yields CDR1 MNHEY and CDR2 SVGEGT. The CDR3 contains 14 residues.

The chain links TRBV20-1 to TRBJ2-6; 11 bases agree with TRBD1. CDR3 length equals 19 residues. CDR1 and CDR2 (germline): DFQATT, SNEGSKA (reference sequence). After removal of 0 bases from V and 3 bases from J, the junction contained 10 bases not matched to a gene. The CDR3 region is CSARDGTGGGRLGANVLTF. For the CDR3, the DNA is TGCAGTGCTAGAGATGGGACAGGGGGGGGACGTCTTGGGGCCAACGTCCTGACTTTC.

This clonotype was recorded many times. The chain is built from TRBV29-1 and TRBJ2-2; D is unclear. The CDR3 is made up of 13 amino acids. Trimming left V 4 bases short and J 1 base short, with 7 bases between. The V gene's germline CDR1 is SQVTM and CDR2 ANQGSEA. In DNA form, the CDR3 reads TGCAGCGTTGTGGCTCAGAACACCGGGGAGCTGTTTTTT. This codes for CSVVAQNTGELFF.

This clonotype was seen ten or more times. This chain uses TRBV20-1 with TRBJ2-1; D possibly corresponds to TRBD2 (5 bases). V was trimmed by 2 bases and J by 4 bases, leaving 9 bases between them. The V gene's germline CDR1 is DFQATT and CDR2 SNEGSKA (reference sequence). This CDR3 region has 13 residues. CDR3 loop: CSARRTLYNEQFF. In nucleotides, the CDR3 is TGCAGTGCTAGAAGGACTTTATACAATGAGCAGTTCTTC.

Only a few counts were recorded for this clonotype. The chain combines TRBV9 with TRBJ2-1; no reliable D call. In germline, CDR1 is SGDLS, CDR2 YYNGEE. Trimming stripped 0 bases from V and 7 bases from J, with 11 bases between. This CDR3 has 14 amino acids. CDR3 coding DNA: TGTGCCAGCAGCGTAGGTGGTAGCAGGAATGAGCAGTTCTTC. Its translation: CASSVGGSRNEQFF.

V gene TRBV3-1 combines with J gene TRBJ1-2; D ambiguous. Trimming cost V 4 bases and J 2 bases, with 14 bases left between them. This CDR3 region has 15 residues. The V gene's germline CDR1 is LGHDT and CDR2 YNNKEL (reference sequence). The CDR3: CASSPASSLNYGYTF. The CDR3, as DNA: TGTGCCAGCAGCCCAGCATCGAGTCTGAACTATGGCTACACCTTC.

The sample holds many counts of this clonotype. This rearrangement joins TRBV7-9 to TRBJ1-1; no clear D gene. CDR1 and CDR2 (germline): SEHNR, FQNEAQ (reference sequence). The length of the CDR3 is 13 residues. The ends were cut back, 1 base at V and 3 bases at J, with 6 bases in the middle. CDR3 sequence: CASSLVTHTEAFF. DNA for the CDR3: TGTGCCAGCAGCTTAGTCACCCACACTGAAGCTTTCTTT.

In its sample, this clonotype was seen once. The J gene is TRBJ2-2, the V gene TRBV4-1; 7 nucleotides match TRBD2. The ends lost 2 bases at V and 5 bases at J; junction bases unmatched: 11. The CDR3 runs 17 residues. In germline, CDR1 is MGHRA, CDR2 YSYEKL. The CDR3 nucleotides read TGCGCCAGCAGCCAATACATCCGCGGGAGTGTGACCGGGGAGCTGTTTTTT. Its translation is CASSQYIRGSVTGELFF.

The CDR3 loop reads CASSQDEGWMGDTQYF. The CDR3 DNA reads TGTGCCAGCAGCCAAGATGAGGGCTGGATGGGAGATACGCAGTATTTT. The J gene is TRBJ2-3, the V gene TRBV4-2, with D perhaps TRBD2 (5 bases). Trimming cost V 0 bases and J 5 bases, with 15 bases left between them. This CDR3 contains 16 residues. The germline V gene encodes CDR1 LGHNA and CDR2 YNFKEQ.

This clonotype was counted a few times. The genes are TRBV6-5 and TRBJ2-1; D is unclear. Trimming removed 2 bases from V and 9 bases from J, with 11 bases in between. Germline V gene sequence: CDR1 MNHEY, CDR2 SVGAGI. The CDR3 has 13 amino acids. The CDR3 DNA is TGTGCCAGCAGTTACCGGTTGGGGATTGAGCAGTTCTTC. Residues: CASSYRLGIEQFF.

This clonotype has more than one count but fewer than ten. The chain has TRBV12-3 or TRBV12-4 and TRBJ2-3, with TRBD2 matching over 7 bases. Trimming at V came to 4 bases and at J to 7 bases, leaving 5 bases not matched to a gene. The CDR3 covers 13 residues. CDR3 bases: TGTGCCAGCAGTTCGGGGAGCGGGAATACGCAGTATTTT. Protein: CASSSGSGNTQYF.